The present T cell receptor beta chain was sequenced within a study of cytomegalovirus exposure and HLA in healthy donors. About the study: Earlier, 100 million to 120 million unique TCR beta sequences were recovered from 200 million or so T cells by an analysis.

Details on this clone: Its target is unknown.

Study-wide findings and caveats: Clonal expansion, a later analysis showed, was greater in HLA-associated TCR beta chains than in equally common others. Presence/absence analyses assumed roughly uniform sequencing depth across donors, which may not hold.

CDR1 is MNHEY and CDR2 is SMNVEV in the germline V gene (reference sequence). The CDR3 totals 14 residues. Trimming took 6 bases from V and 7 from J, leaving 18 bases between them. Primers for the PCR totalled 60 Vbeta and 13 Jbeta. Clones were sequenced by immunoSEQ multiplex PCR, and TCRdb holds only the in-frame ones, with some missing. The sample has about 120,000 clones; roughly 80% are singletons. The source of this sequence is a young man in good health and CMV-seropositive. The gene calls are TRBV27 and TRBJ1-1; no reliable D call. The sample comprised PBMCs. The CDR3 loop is CASRAAGGNVEAFF. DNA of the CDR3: TGTGCCAGCAGAGCAGCGGGAGGGAACGTTGAAGCTTTCTTT.